This paragraph covers one TCR beta chain sequence. No antigen is known for it. A much larger clone lies one base from this, so it may be a read error. Unique molecular identifiers tagged the TCR beta cDNA libraries. Once roughly 0.95 to 10 million T cells were used, some 500,000 cDNA molecules resulted. Each CDR3 protein gets one entry after TCRdb re-called the PCR reads with MiXCR. The sample records over 250,000 distinct CDR3 sequences, about 40% being singletons. This entry is derived from a study of post-analysis software for immune sequencing data. Study summary: Progressive-relapsing, secondary progressive and relapsing-remitting multiple sclerosis were among the disease courses included.

CDR3 length: 14 residues. Germline V gene sequence: CDR1 SGHTA, CDR2 FQGTGA. The study's findings and limits: Normalized Chao1 diversity was significantly lower in multiple sclerosis patients than in controls. Clustering by F measure revealed strong co-clustering among samples prepared together in one batch. Patients used four to six TRBV segments, including TRBV5-6, TRBV5-1 and TRBV20-1, more often than controls.

Source material: blood. The receptor's source is a girl between 5 and 17 years old with multiple sclerosis. The chain combines TRBV7-3 with TRBJ2-5; tentatively, D is TRBD2 (6 bases). The CDR3 region has the DNA TGTGCCAGCAGCGCCGGGAGTGGGATCGAGACCCAGGACTTC. This translates into CASSAGSGIETQDF. Combining the CDR3 with reference TRBV7-3 and TRBJ2-5 gives the whole variable domain GAGVSQTPSNKVTEKGKYVELRCDPISGHTALYWYRQSLGQGPEFLIYFQGTGAADDSGLPNDRFFAVRPEGSVSTLKIQRTERGDSAVYLCASSAGSGIETQDFGPGTRLLVL.